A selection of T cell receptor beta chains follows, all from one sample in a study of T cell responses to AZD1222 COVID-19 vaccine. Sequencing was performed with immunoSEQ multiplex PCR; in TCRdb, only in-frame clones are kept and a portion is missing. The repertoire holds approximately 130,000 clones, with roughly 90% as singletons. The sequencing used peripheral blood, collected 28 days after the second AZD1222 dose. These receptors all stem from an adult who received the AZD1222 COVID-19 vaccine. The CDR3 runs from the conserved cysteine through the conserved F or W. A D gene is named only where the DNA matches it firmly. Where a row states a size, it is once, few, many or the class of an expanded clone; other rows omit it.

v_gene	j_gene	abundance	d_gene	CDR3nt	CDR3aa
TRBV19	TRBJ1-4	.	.	TGTGCCAGTAGTAACCGGGGGCAGGGTGAAAAACTGTTTTTT	CASSNRGQGEKLFF
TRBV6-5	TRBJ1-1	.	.	TGTGCCAGCAGTTACCACCGGGGCAGGGGGAACACTGAAGCTTTCTTT	CASSYHRGRGNTEAFF
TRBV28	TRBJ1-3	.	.	TGTGCCAGCACTGAGGCGGGTGGAAACACCATATATTTT	CASTEAGGNTIYF
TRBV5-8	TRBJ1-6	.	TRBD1	TGTGCCAGCAGCTTCGGACAGGGACTTCTCTCACCCCTCCACTTT	CASSFGQGLLSPLHF
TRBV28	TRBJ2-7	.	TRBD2	TGTGCCAGCAGTTTAGCTAGCGGGAGCTACGAGCAGTACTTC	CASSLASGSYEQYF
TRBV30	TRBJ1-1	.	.	TGTGCCTGGCGCCCCTCGGTTGAAGCTTTCTTT	CAWRPSVEAFF
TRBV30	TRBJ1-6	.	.	TGTGCCTGTACAACCGGGGAGTCCTATAATTCACCCCTCCACTTT	CACTTGESYNSPLHF
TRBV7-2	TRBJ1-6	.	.	TGTGCCAGCAGCTTAGTGTCCGGTGGTAATTCACCCCTCCACTTT	CASSLVSGGNSPLHF
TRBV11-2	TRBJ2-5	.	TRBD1	TGTGCCAGCAGCTTAGGAGGACAGGGGTGGGAGACCCAGTACTTC	CASSLGGQGWETQYF
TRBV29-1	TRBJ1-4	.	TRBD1	TGCAGCGTTGAAGGGCAGGGGGGGGAAAAACTGTTTTTT	CSVEGQGGEKLFF
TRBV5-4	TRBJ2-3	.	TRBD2	TGTGCCAGCAGCACTAGCGGGGGGGCGAAAGATACGCAGTATTTT	CASSTSGGAKDTQYF
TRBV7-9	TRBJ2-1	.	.	TGTGCCAGCAGCTTACCGTTAAGGGGGGAAGAGCAGTTCTTC	CASSLPLRGEEQFF
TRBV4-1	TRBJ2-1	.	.	TGCGCCAGCAGCCAAGATAGGCAGAATGAGCAGTTCTTC	CASSQDRQNEQFF
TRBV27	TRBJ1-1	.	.	TGTGCCAGCAGTTTAGCCAGGAACACTGAAGCTTTCTTT	CASSLARNTEAFF
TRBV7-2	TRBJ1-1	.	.	TGTGCCAGCAGCGCTCGAAGGAACACTGAAGCTTTCTTT	CASSARRNTEAFF
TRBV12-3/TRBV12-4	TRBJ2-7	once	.	TGTGCCAGCAGTTTGTCGGCGGGGGAGCAGTACTTC	CASSLSAGEQYF
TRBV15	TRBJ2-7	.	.	TGTGCCACCAGCCTCGACGAACCCGGTCATTACGAGCAGTACTTC	CATSLDEPGHYEQYF
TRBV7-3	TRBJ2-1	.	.	TGTGCCAGGGACTCGAGAGCCCTTAATGAGCAGTTCTTC	CARDSRALNEQFF
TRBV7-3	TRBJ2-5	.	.	TGTGCCAGCAGCTTAAATGGCGGAGGGGAGACCCAGTACTTC	CASSLNGGGETQYF
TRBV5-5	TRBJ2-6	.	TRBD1	TGTGCCAGCAAAAATTTGGGACAGGGGAAGGTCGTCCTGACTTTC	CASKNLGQGKVVLTF
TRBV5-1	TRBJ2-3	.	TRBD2	TGCGCCAGCGGACTAGCGCTTAGCACAGATACGCAGTATTTT	CASGLALSTDTQYF
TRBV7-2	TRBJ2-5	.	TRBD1	TGTGCCAGCAGCTTAGGACCCGTGGCCAGGGGGCTTTCAGAGACCCAGTACTTC	CASSLGPVARGLSETQYF
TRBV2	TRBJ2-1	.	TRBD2	TGTGCCAGCCCCGCAGGGCCTAGCGGGAGTCTAGACAATGAGCAGTTCTTC	CASPAGPSGSLDNEQFF
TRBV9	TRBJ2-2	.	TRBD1	TGTGCCAGCAGCGTAGGCAGGGGGCTTATCACCGGGGAGCTGTTTTTT	CASSVGRGLITGELFF
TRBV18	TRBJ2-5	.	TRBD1	TGTGCCAGCTCACCCGACCTTGACAGGGGGAGCGGGACCCAGTACTTC	CASSPDLDRGSGTQYF
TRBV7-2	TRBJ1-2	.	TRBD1	TGTGCCAGCGGGGACAGAACCTATGGCTACACCTTC	CASGDRTYGYTF
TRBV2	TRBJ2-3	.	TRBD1	TGTGCCAGCAGTTCGGACAGGGAAGGAGGGACGCAGTATTTT	CASSSDREGGTQYF
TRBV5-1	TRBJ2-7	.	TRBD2	TGCGCCAGCAGCAGGACTAGCGGCTCCTACGAGCAGTACTTC	CASSRTSGSYEQYF
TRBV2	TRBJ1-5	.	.	TGTGCCAGCAGTGATGGGGGGCCTCAGCCCCAGCATTTT	CASSDGGPQPQHF
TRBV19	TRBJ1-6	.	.	TGTGCCAGTAGTATATCCCCGAGCTCCTATAATTCACCCCTCCACTTT	CASSISPSSYNSPLHF
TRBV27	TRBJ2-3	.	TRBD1	TGTGCCAGCAGTCCCGGACAGGGCAGGGATACGCAGTATTTT	CASSPGQGRDTQYF
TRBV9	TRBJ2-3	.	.	TGTGCCAGCAGCGTCCAGGGTTCTAGCACAGATACGCAGTATTTT	CASSVQGSSTDTQYF
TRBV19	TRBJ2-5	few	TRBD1	TGTGCCAGTAGTTCCGGGGCAGGGGGCCGGGAGACCCAGTACTTC	CASSSGAGGRETQYF
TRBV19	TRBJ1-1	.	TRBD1	TGTGCCACCCATAGAGACAGGGTGAACACTGAAGCTTTCTTT	CATHRDRVNTEAFF
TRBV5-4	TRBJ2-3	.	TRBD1	TGTGCCAGCAGCTTGGTACAGGGGACAGATACGCAGTATTTT	CASSLVQGTDTQYF
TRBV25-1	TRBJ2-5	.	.	TGTGCCAGCAGCCCCGGACAGCCTCCCGAGACCCAGTACTTC	CASSPGQPPETQYF
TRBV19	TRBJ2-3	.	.	TGTGCCAGTAGCGAATCCGGGGGGCGAGATACGCAGTATTTT	CASSESGGRDTQYF
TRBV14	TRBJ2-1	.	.	TGTGCCAGCAGCCAAGCCGGAGGGAGCTCCTACAATGAGCAGTTCTTC	CASSQAGGSSYNEQFF
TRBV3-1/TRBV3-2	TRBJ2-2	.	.	TGTGCCAGCAGCCAATGGGGAACCGGGGAGCTGTTTTTT	CASSQWGTGELFF
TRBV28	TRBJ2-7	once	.	TGTGCCAGCAGTCAGGAAAGGGAGTGGGACGAGCAGTACTTC	CASSQEREWDEQYF
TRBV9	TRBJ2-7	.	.	TGTGCCAGCAGCGTAGGCCTACCTGACGAGCAGTACTTC	CASSVGLPDEQYF
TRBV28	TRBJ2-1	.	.	TGTGCCAGCAGTTCCCGGAGGGCCCAATCCTACAATGAGCAGTTCTTC	CASSSRRAQSYNEQFF
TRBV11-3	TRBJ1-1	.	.	TGTGCCAGCAGCTTACGACGGGGCACTGAAGCTTTCTTT	CASSLRRGTEAFF
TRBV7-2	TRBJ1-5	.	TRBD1	TGTGCCAGCAGCCAAGACAGGGGAAAGCAGCCCCAGCATTTT	CASSQDRGKQPQHF
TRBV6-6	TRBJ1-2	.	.	TGTGCCAGCAGTCTAGGGGTGCGATATGGCTACACCTTC	CASSLGVRYGYTF
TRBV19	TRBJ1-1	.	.	TGTGCCAGTACCCAAACACCCCCGTCGCACGCTTTCTTT	CASTQTPPSHAFF
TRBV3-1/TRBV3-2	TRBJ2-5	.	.	TGTGCCAGCAGCCAAGCGTCGAGCCAAGAGACCCAGTACTTC	CASSQASSQETQYF
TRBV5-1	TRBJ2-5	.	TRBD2	TGCGCCAGCAGCTTGCAGGTAGCGGGAGGGGAGACCCAGTACTTC	CASSLQVAGGETQYF
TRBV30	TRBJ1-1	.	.	TGTGCCTGGGACTGGGGGTGGCCGGACACTGAAGCTTTCTTT	CAWDWGWPDTEAFF
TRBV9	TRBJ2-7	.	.	TGTGCCAGCAGCCAAGGGGGGGTATCCTACGAGCAGTACTTC	CASSQGGVSYEQYF
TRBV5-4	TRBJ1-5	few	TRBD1	TGTGCCAGCAGCCCCGGGACAGATAGCAATCAGCCCCAGCATTTT	CASSPGTDSNQPQHF
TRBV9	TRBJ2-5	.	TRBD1	TGTGCCAGCAGCGTAGGAGGGCAGGGGGTAGAGACCCAGTACTTC	CASSVGGQGVETQYF
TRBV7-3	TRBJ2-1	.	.	TGTGCCAGCAGCTCCCCCTCCAGCAATGAGCAGTTCTTC	CASSSPSSNEQFF
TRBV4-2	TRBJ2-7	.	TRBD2	TGTGCCAGCAGCCAAGATTCCACTAGCGGGAGCCACGAGCAGTACTTC	CASSQDSTSGSHEQYF
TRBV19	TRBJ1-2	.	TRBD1	TGTGCCAGTAGCCGGACAGGGAGTTTGAATGGCTACACCTTC	CASSRTGSLNGYTF
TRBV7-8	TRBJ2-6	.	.	TGTGCCAGCAGCTCGGGACTTCCATCGGCTGGGGCCAACGTCCTGACTTTC	CASSSGLPSAGANVLTF
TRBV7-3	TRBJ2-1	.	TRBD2	TGTGCCAGCAGCTTGACTAGCGGCGTTTACAATGAGCAGTTCTTC	CASSLTSGVYNEQFF
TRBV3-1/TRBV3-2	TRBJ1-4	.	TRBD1	TGTGCCAGCAGCCCTGGACAGGGAAATGAAAAACTGTTTTTT	CASSPGQGNEKLFF
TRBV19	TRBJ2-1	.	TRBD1	TGTGCCAGTAGTGGACGACAGGGATACAATGAGCAGTTCTTC	CASSGRQGYNEQFF
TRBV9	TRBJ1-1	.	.	TGTGCCAGCAGCGTAGCCGATAACACTGAAGCTTTCTTT	CASSVADNTEAFF